The rows below give T cell receptor beta chains drawn from one sample of a study of radiation and T cells in renal cell carcinoma. Using immunoSEQ multiplex PCR, the repertoire was profiled, and TCRdb retains in-frame clones only, with some absent. The table lists over 120,000 clones, approximately 86% of them singletons. Specimen: blood, collected from a patient whose treatment included radiotherapy and nephrectomy. All receptors come from a woman between 45 and 65 years old with renal cell carcinoma. CDR3s include the opening cysteine and the closing phenylalanine or tryptophan.

v_gene: TRBV9
j_gene: TRBJ1-6
CDR3aa: CASSVSTNSPLHF

v_gene: TRBV5-4
j_gene: TRBJ1-2
CDR3aa: CASSLAGSDYGYTF

v_gene: TRBV5-4
j_gene: TRBJ1-2
CDR3aa: CASSQGPTTGGYTF

v_gene: TRBV2
j_gene: TRBJ2-7
CDR3aa: CASSVSLDNEQYF

v_gene: TRBV7-8
j_gene: TRBJ2-2
CDR3aa: CASPSRGASMGTGELFF

v_gene: TRBV5-8
j_gene: TRBJ1-5
CDR3aa: CASSTLGKGNQPQHF

v_gene: TRBV5-1
j_gene: TRBJ1-2
CDR3aa: CASSSGQPQGGYTF

v_gene: TRBV11-2
j_gene: TRBJ2-5
CDR3aa: CASSLVRLAGVAQYF

v_gene: TRBV7-8
j_gene: TRBJ1-2
CDR3aa: CASTGFGYGYTF

v_gene: TRBV28
j_gene: TRBJ2-7
CDR3aa: CASSLLAGLLSYEQYF

v_gene: TRBV9
j_gene: TRBJ2-3
CDR3aa: CASSPGQGSTDTQYF

v_gene: TRBV4-3
j_gene: TRBJ2-1
CDR3aa: CASSLEGGPSSYNEQFF

v_gene: TRBV28
j_gene: TRBJ2-7
CDR3aa: CASSSAPSYEQYF

v_gene: TRBV11-2
j_gene: TRBJ1-1
CDR3aa: CASSSTNVDTEAFF

v_gene: TRBV27
j_gene: TRBJ2-3
CDR3aa: CASSLGGGFTDTQYF

v_gene: TRBV4-1
j_gene: TRBJ2-7
CDR3aa: CASSQDPTTGAYEQYF

v_gene: TRBV6-1
j_gene: TRBJ2-7
CDR3aa: CASSKGDDHYEQYF

v_gene: TRBV18
j_gene: TRBJ2-7
CDR3aa: CASSPIPGGSYEQYF

v_gene: TRBV19
j_gene: TRBJ2-5
CDR3aa: CASSIGSGGLETQYF

v_gene: TRBV5-6
j_gene: TRBJ2-2
CDR3aa: CASSLSWRDGVGGELFF

v_gene: TRBV5-1
j_gene: TRBJ1-4
CDR3aa: CASSLEGGLVEKLFF

v_gene: TRBV10-3
j_gene: TRBJ1-2
CDR3aa: CAIKLTGVALSYGYTF

v_gene: TRBV7-2
j_gene: TRBJ2-2
CDR3aa: CASSLGRNTGELFF

v_gene: TRBV11-2
j_gene: TRBJ2-7
CDR3aa: CASSIGRDEQYF

v_gene: TRBV19
j_gene: TRBJ1-2
CDR3aa: CASRQGASGYTF

v_gene: TRBV7-2
j_gene: TRBJ1-2
CDR3aa: CASSGDQGYGYTF

v_gene: TRBV29-1
j_gene: TRBJ1-3
CDR3aa: CSVTGADSGNTIYF

v_gene: TRBV5-5
j_gene: TRBJ2-7
CDR3aa: CASSLEASAGYGTYEQYF

v_gene: TRBV6-5
j_gene: TRBJ1-4
CDR3aa: CASSRSGFTNEKLFF

v_gene: TRBV6-5
j_gene: TRBJ1-2
CDR3aa: CASSYFYDRAYGYTF

v_gene: TRBV2
j_gene: TRBJ2-3
CDR3aa: CASTTTDTQYF

v_gene: TRBV19
j_gene: TRBJ1-6
CDR3aa: CASSTPGQGNSPLHF

v_gene: TRBV4-3
j_gene: TRBJ1-5
CDR3aa: CASSQYGGNQPQHF

v_gene: TRBV5-1
j_gene: TRBJ1-2
CDR3aa: CASSLERIANYGYTF

v_gene: TRBV7-2
j_gene: TRBJ1-2
CDR3aa: CASSLVGTDPNYGYTF

v_gene: TRBV5-1
j_gene: TRBJ2-7
CDR3aa: CASSPHLGAYEQYF

v_gene: TRBV7-9
j_gene: TRBJ1-4
CDR3aa: CAIPGQEKLFF

v_gene: TRBV5-1
j_gene: TRBJ1-1
CDR3aa: CASSPGTGGDANTEAFF

v_gene: TRBV5-1
j_gene: TRBJ1-2
CDR3aa: CASSLAGGDYGYTF

v_gene: TRBV6-5
j_gene: TRBJ1-1
CDR3aa: CASTRAGITEAFF

v_gene: TRBV20-1
j_gene: TRBJ2-7
CDR3aa: CSATNNEQYF